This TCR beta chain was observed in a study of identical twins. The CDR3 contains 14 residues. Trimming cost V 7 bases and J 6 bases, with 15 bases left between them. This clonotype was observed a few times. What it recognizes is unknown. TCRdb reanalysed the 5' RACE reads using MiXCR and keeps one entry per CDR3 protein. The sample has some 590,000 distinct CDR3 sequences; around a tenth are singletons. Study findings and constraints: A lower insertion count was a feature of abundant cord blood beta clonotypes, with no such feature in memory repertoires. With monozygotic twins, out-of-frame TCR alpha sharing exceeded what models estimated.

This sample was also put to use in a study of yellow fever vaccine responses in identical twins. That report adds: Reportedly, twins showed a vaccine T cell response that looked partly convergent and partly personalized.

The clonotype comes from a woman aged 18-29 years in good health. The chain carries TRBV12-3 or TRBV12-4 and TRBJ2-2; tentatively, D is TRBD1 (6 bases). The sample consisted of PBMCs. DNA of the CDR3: TGTGCCAGCAATCTGGCACAGGGTGCCGGGGAGCTGTTTTTT. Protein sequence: CASNLAQGAGELFF.